A single sample gave rise to the 27 T cell receptor beta chains below, sequenced in a study of cytomegalovirus exposure and HLA in healthy donors. The primer mix had 60 Vbeta and 13 Jbeta primers. Produced via immunoSEQ multiplex PCR; TCRdb's table is partial and in-frame only. The sample shows roughly 77,000 clones, over 9.5% of them seen only once. The specimen was PBMCs. The receptor source for this set is a man aged 55 to 70 in good health and CMV-seropositive.

This chain uses TRBV28 with TRBJ2-2; 7 bases line up with TRBD1. Looked up from germline, CDR1 is MDHEN and CDR2 is SYDVKM. V was pared by 5 bases and J by 1 base, with 4 bases of the junction left unmatched. The CDR3 totals 15 residues. CDR3 nucleotides: TGTGCCAGCAGTCGCCGGGACAGGAACACCGGGGAGCTGTTTTTT. Protein sequence: CASSRRDRNTGELFF.

The chain is built from TRBV6-1 and TRBJ2-7, with TRBD1 identical over 8 bases. J lost 7 bases, V lost 7 bases, and 9 bases had no gene match. CDR1 MNHNS and CDR2 SASEGT come from the germline V gene. The CDR3 is made up of 13 amino acids. CDR3 sequence: CASKRQGLEEQYV. The CDR3 DNA reads TGTGCCAGCAAACGACAGGGGTTGGAAGAGCAGTACGTC.

The genes are TRBV2 and TRBJ1-1; 12 bases align to TRBD1. The V and J ends lost 8 bases and 2 bases, in that order; junction bases with no gene match: 6. Germline CDR1 SNHLY, CDR2 FYNNEI. There are 15 residues in the CDR3. The CDR3 here is CASAGQGARNTEAFF. CDR3 nucleotides: TGTGCCAGCGCGGGACAGGGGGCGCGAAACACTGAAGCTTTCTTT.

CDR3 residues: CSTRDRVGTEAFF. For the CDR3, the DNA is TGCAGCACTCGCGACAGGGTGGGAACTGAAGCTTTCTTT. The gene calls are TRBV29-1 and TRBJ1-1; TRBD1 agrees at 7 bases. V dropped 8 bases and J dropped 5; count of bases not matched to a gene: 11. Germline CDR1 and CDR2: SQVTM and ANQGSEA. This CDR3 has 13 residues.

V usage is TRBV7-2 and J usage is TRBJ1-2; D remains unclear. The germline gives CDR1 SGHTA, CDR2 FQGNSA. The CDR3 consists of 15 residues. V was trimmed by 1 base and J by 0 bases, leaving 9 bases between them. In DNA, the CDR3 is TGTGCCAGCAGCTTAGTGGCAGATGCTAACTATGGCTACACCTTC. Protein: CASSLVADANYGYTF.

The V gene is TRBV6-5, the J gene TRBJ1-1; D perhaps matches TRBD1 (6 bases). V lost 3 bases to trimming and J lost 0 bases, with 11 bases between them. The CDR3 totals 15 residues. Germline V gene sequence: CDR1 MNHEY, CDR2 SVGAGI. The CDR3 protein is CASSYGDTLNTEAFF. The CDR3 DNA reads as TGTGCCAGCAGTTATGGGGACACTTTGAACACTGAAGCTTTCTTT.

The V and J genes are TRBV4-1 and TRBJ1-6; tentative D call: TRBD1 (5 bases). This CDR3 spans 17 amino acids. V lost 1 base and J 3 bases, leaving 13 bases between the germline ends. From germline, CDR1 is MGHRA and CDR2 YSYEKL. The DNA of the CDR3 is TGCGCCAGCAGCCAAGGAAAAGACAGCTTCTATAATTCACCCCTCCACTTT. This translates into CASSQGKDSFYNSPLHF.

This clone was picked up a small number of times. This chain uses TRBV30 with TRBJ2-7; possibly TRBD1 for D (5 bases). V was clipped by 1 base and J by 2 bases, with 12 bases between them. CDR1 and CDR2 from the germline V gene are GTSNPN and SVGIG (reference sequence). The CDR3 has 14 residues. The CDR3 sequence: CAWSGGDGTYEQYF. CDR3 coding DNA: TGTGCCTGGAGTGGGGGCGACGGAACCTACGAGCAGTACTTC.

This clone came up a few times. The rearrangement joins TRBV10-2 to TRBJ1-5, with D maybe TRBD1 (6 bases). Germline V gene sequence: CDR1 WSHSY, CDR2 SAAADI. V was trimmed by 6 bases and J by 3 bases, leaving 18 bases between them. The CDR3 covers 16 residues. The CDR3: CASRDSSTLFNQPQHF. In DNA, the CDR3 is TGCGCCAGCAGGGACAGCTCCACCCTGTTCAATCAGCCCCAGCATTTT.

V gene TRBV29-1 combines with J gene TRBJ2-1, with D possibly being TRBD2 (5 bases). Trimming took 8 bases from V and 8 from J, leaving 22 bases between them. From germline, CDR1 is SQVTM and CDR2 ANQGSEA. The CDR3 runs to 14 residues. The CDR3 nucleotides are TGCAGCTCCTACAGTAGAGGGTCAGGCGATGAGCAGTTCTTC. Translating it yields CSSYSRGSGDEQFF.

This chain links TRBV27 with TRBJ1-5, with D possibly matching TRBD1 (6 bases). With 3 bases removed from V and 11 bases from J, the gap between germline ends came to 14 bases. CDR1 and CDR2 (germline): MNHEY, SMNVEV (reference sequence). CDR3 length equals 13 residues. CDR3 residues: CASSFRGGIAQHF. As DNA, the CDR3 is TGTGCCAGCAGTTTTAGGGGGGGGATAGCCCAGCATTTT.

This clone was counted only a few times. The chain is built from TRBV11-2 and TRBJ1-2; the D is unclear. This CDR3 has 14 residues. CDR1 and CDR2 from the germline V gene are SGHAT and FQNNGV. Trimming cost V 6 bases and J 0 bases, with 11 bases left between them. DNA for the CDR3: TGTGCCAGCAGTTTTACCAGTTCTAACTATGGCTACACCTTC. It encodes CASSFTSSNYGYTF. Full variable domain (missing parts from reference TRBV11-2 and TRBJ1-2): EAGVAQSPRYKIIEKRQSVAFWCNPISGHATLYWYQQILGQGPKLLIQFQNNGVVDDSQLPKDRFSAERLKGVDSTLKIQPAKLEDSAVYLCASSFTSSNYGYTFGSGTRLTVV.

This clone has just a few counts. The chain is built from TRBV4-1 and TRBJ2-2; perhaps TRBD1 as D (7 bases). The CDR3 contains 15 residues. V was shortened by 3 bases and J by 6 bases, with 14 bases between the two germline ends. Looked up from germline, CDR1 is MGHRA and CDR2 is YSYEKL. CDR3 DNA: TGCGCCAGCAGCCATCCTGACAGGGAGGCCGGGGAGCTGTTTTTT. Translated, it gives CASSHPDREAGELFF.

V and J are TRBV28 and TRBJ2-7, with 7 bases that match TRBD1. The CDR3 contains 16 residues. Germline V CDR1 and CDR2: MDHEN, SYDVKM. Germline trimming cut 5 bases from V and 1 base from J; bases unmatched to any gene: 11. The CDR3 nucleotides read TGTGCCAGCAGTGTTAGGGACAGCAGACTTTCCTACGAGCAGTACTTC. Amino acids: CASSVRDSRLSYEQYF.

This clone was seen just once. The chain employs TRBV19 and TRBJ1-5; 7 bases agree with TRBD1. V lost 7 bases to trimming and J lost 0 bases; unmatched junction nucleotides: 15. CDR1 and CDR2 from the germline V gene are LNHDA and SQIVND (reference sequence). The CDR3 has 18 residues. The chain's CDR3 is CASNEPGQPGNSNQPQHF. In nucleotides, the CDR3 is TGTGCCAGTAATGAACCGGGACAGCCTGGGAATAGCAATCAGCCCCAGCATTTT.

The V gene is TRBV27, the J gene TRBJ2-1; 10 bases are shared with TRBD1. The V segment lost 2 bases and the J segment 6 bases; nucleotides outside the gene matches: 1. Germline values: CDR1 MNHEY, CDR2 SMNVEV (reference sequence). The CDR3 is 14 residues long. The CDR3 nucleotides are TGTGCCAGCAGTTTAGGGACAGGGGCCAATGAGCAGTTCTTC. It yields the protein CASSLGTGANEQFF.

V usage is TRBV30 and J usage is TRBJ2-6; D might be TRBD2 (5 bases). This CDR3 comprises 14 residues. Trimming removed 0 bases from V and 2 bases from J, with 5 bases in between. Germline V gene lookup returns CDR1 GTSNPN and CDR2 SVGIG (reference sequence). The CDR3 coding sequence is TGTGCCTGGAGTGTGAGGGCTGGGGCCAACGTCCTGACTTTC. Its translation: CAWSVRAGANVLTF.

This clone showed up just a few times. The chain couples TRBV6-6 to TRBJ1-5; TRBD1 might be the D (6 bases). Germline CDR1 is MNHNY and CDR2 is SVGAGI (reference sequence). Trimming cost V 6 bases and J 0 bases, with 15 bases left between them. This CDR3 spans 16 amino acids. The CDR3 nucleotides read TGTGCCAGCAGCTCCAACAGGGTCTTTAGCAATCAGCCCCAGCATTTT. The encoded protein is CASSSNRVFSNQPQHF.

The genes are TRBV12-5 and TRBJ2-7, with unresolved D. The germline V and J ends were trimmed by 0 bases and 2 bases, with 11 bases remaining between them. Germline lookup yields CDR1 LGHNT and CDR2 FRNRAP. There are 15 residues in the CDR3. The CDR3 DNA reads TGTGCTAGTGGTTTGGTACTGGTACTTGCCTACGAGCAGTACTTC. It translates to CASGLVLVLAYEQYF.

This clone was counted a few times. This chain links TRBV7-9 with TRBJ2-7; 8 bases are shared with TRBD1. The CDR3 loop spans 14 amino acids. Germline-derived CDR1 and CDR2 are SEHNR and FQNEAQ (reference sequence). The V gene end was trimmed by 5 bases and the J gene end by 2 bases; junction bases not matched to a gene: 5. The CDR3, as DNA: TGTGCCAGCAGCCCCGGGACAGGAGCCTACGAGCAGTACTTC. Protein product: CASSPGTGAYEQYF.

For this clone: This likely comes from a read error, as the CDR3 has no conserved phenylalanine or tryptophan at its end. It is unclear where the CDR3 begins or ends on the DNA, so no DNA is shown, and the CDR3 is as TCRdb lists it. The V call is TRBV5-4, the J call TRBJ2-2; no DNA check was done on the table's D call, TRBD1. The CDR3 is 12 residues long, counting both termini. Germline values: CDR1 SGHNT, CDR2 YYREEE (reference sequence). The chain's CDR3 is CASSGGPGEMFL.

V and J are TRBV7-3 and TRBJ2-3; 12 positions agree with TRBD2. Germline-derived CDR1 and CDR2 are SGHTA and FQGTGA. CDR3 length: 16 residues. The V gene end was trimmed by 3 bases and the J gene end by 7 bases; junction bases not matched to a gene: 8. The CDR3 region is CASSFFLAGGLNTQYF. Written as DNA, the CDR3 is TGTGCCAGCAGCTTCTTCCTAGCGGGGGGGCTTAATACGCAGTATTTT.

This clone was detected a few times. The chain has TRBV5-4 and TRBJ2-5, with 8 nucleotides matching TRBD1. Germline V gives CDR1 SGHNT, CDR2 YYREEE (reference sequence). After removal of 0 bases from V and 5 bases from J, the junction contained 6 bases not matched to a gene. This CDR3 has 15 amino acids. The CDR3 sequence: CASSLGTGIGETQYF. The CDR3 nucleotides read TGTGCCAGCAGCTTGGGGACAGGGATAGGGGAGACCCAGTACTTC.

The table lists this clone with a few counts. This rearrangement joins TRBV10-3 to TRBJ1-4; D possibly corresponds to TRBD1 (6 bases). This CDR3 region has 15 residues. In germline, CDR1 is ENHRY, CDR2 SYGVKD. Trimming pared 4 bases from V and 3 bases from J, leaving 12 bases between. The CDR3 region has the DNA TGTGCCATCAGTGCCACAGGGAACGCTAATGAAAAACTGTTTTTT. This translates into CAISATGNANEKLFF.

V gene TRBV18 combines with J gene TRBJ2-5, with 8 bases lining up with TRBD2. From germline, CDR1 is KGHSH and CDR2 LQKENI. The V gene end was trimmed by 3 bases and the J gene end by 4 bases; junction bases not matched to a gene: 4. There are 14 residues in the CDR3. The CDR3 region is CASSPQGLGETQYF. For the CDR3, the DNA is TGTGCCAGCTCACCGCAGGGACTAGGAGAGACCCAGTACTTC.

This clone has a handful of counts. This chain links TRBV29-1 with TRBJ2-7; a weak D match, TRBD1 (6 bases). CDR1 and CDR2 (germline): SQVTM, ANQGSEA. CDR3 length: 14 amino acids. V lost 0 bases and J lost 9, with 18 bases in between. CDR3 bases: TGCAGCGTTGAAGATACGGCAGGGGCTCCTGGGCAGTACTTC. Translated: CSVEDTAGAPGQYF.

A few counts support this clone. The chain joins TRBV10-3 to TRBJ1-2, with D perhaps matching TRBD1 (6 bases). The V gene's germline CDR1 is ENHRY and CDR2 SYGVKD. The V end was cut by 10 bases, the J end by 3 bases, with 15 bases between. CDR3 length: 13 residues. CDR3 residues: CATQRQVHYGYTF. The DNA for the CDR3 is TGTGCCACCCAGAGACAGGTTCACTATGGCTACACCTTC.